A single sample is the source of the 10 T cell receptor beta chains below, sequenced in a study of radiotherapy plus CTLA-4 blockade in lung cancer. Libraries were prepared by immunoSEQ multiplex PCR; TCRdb keeps only in-frame clonotypes and omits some of them. The profile shows some 32,000 clones, 70% of them singletons. The material was peripheral blood, obtained from a patient treated with radiotherapy plus ipilimumab. These receptors all stem from a human donor with non-small cell lung cancer who had stable disease on radiotherapy plus ipilimumab.

The chain combines TRBV18 with TRBJ1-1; 7 nucleotides line up with TRBD1. The J segment lost 3 bases and the V segment lost 6 bases, leaving 4 bases of the junction unmatched. CDR3 length: 13 amino acids. CDR1 and CDR2 from the germline V gene are KGHSH and LQKENI. DNA for the CDR3: TGTGCCAGCTCCCAGGGGGGGCACACTGAAGCTTTCTTT. Translation gives CASSQGGHTEAFF.

V is TRBV4-2 and J is TRBJ2-7; no clear D gene. Germline assignment: CDR1 LGHNA and CDR2 YNFKEQ. Trimming took off 0 bases at V and 5 bases at J, with 14 bases between the two ends. The CDR3 covers 15 residues. The CDR3 loop reads CASSQDPASKDEQYF. The CDR3 coding sequence is TGTGCCAGCAGCCAAGATCCCGCTAGTAAGGACGAGCAGTACTTC.

The chain uses TRBV10-3 and TRBJ1-3; no firm D call. The CDR3 consists of 15 residues. Germline V gene data show CDR1 as ENHRY and CDR2 as SYGVKD. Trimming cost V 5 bases and J 0 bases, with 11 bases left between them. In nucleotides, the CDR3 is TGTGCCATCAGTCCAGACCTTTCCTCTGGAAACACCATATATTTT. Amino acids: CAISPDLSSGNTIYF.

The chain combines TRBV6-1 with TRBJ2-7, with 11 nucleotides matching TRBD2. CDR1 MNHNS and CDR2 SASEGT come from the germline V gene. The CDR3 is made up of 18 amino acids. V gave up 2 bases and J gave up 2 bases; unmatched junction bases: 11. CDR3 residues: CASSEYGAPGLAAYEQYF. CDR3 sequence (DNA): TGTGCCAGCAGTGAATACGGTGCTCCGGGACTAGCGGCCTACGAGCAGTACTTC.

In its sample, this clone was seen a few times. The chain has TRBV13 and TRBJ2-5; no definite D call. Germline V gene data show CDR1 as PRHDT and CDR2 as FYEKMQ (reference sequence). V was cut by 6 bases and J by 3 bases, with 11 bases left in between. The CDR3 has 13 residues. The CDR3 DNA reads as TGTGCCAGCAGGCGTGTTAATGAAGAGACCCAGTACTTC. It codes for CASRRVNEETQYF.

This chain links TRBV9 with TRBJ1-4; 7 positions agree with TRBD1. This CDR3 comprises 15 residues. Trimming cost V 0 bases and J 6 bases; bases outside gene matches: 5. Germline V gene lookup returns CDR1 SGDLS and CDR2 YYNGEE. CDR3 sequence: CASSVDRGPYEKLFF. The CDR3 bases are TGTGCCAGCAGCGTAGATAGGGGGCCCTATGAAAAACTGTTTTTT. The full variable domain, completed using reference TRBV9 and TRBJ1-4, is DSGVTQTPKHLITATGQRVTLRCSPRSGDLSVYWYQQSLDQGLQFLIQYYNGEERAKGNILERFSAQQFPDLHSELNLSSLELGDSALYFCASSVDRGPYEKLFFGSGTQLSVL.

This chain links TRBV18 with TRBJ2-5; TRBD1 aligns across 9 bases. In germline, CDR1 is KGHSH, CDR2 LQKENI. The CDR3 extends over 14 amino acids. The J segment lost 6 bases and the V segment lost 6 bases, leaving 8 bases of the junction unmatched. The CDR3 DNA follows: TGTGCCAGCTCCCCGGGACAGGGTGTGAAGACCCAGTACTTC. Translated: CASSPGQGVKTQYF.

The gene calls are TRBV6-6 and TRBJ1-5, with 9 bases identical to TRBD1. There are 11 residues in the CDR3. V dropped 5 bases and J dropped 16; count of bases not matched to a gene: 6. CDR1 MNHNY and CDR2 SVGAGI come from the germline V gene (reference sequence). CDR3 sequence: CASSGDRASHF. The CDR3 coding sequence is TGTGCCAGCAGTGGGGACAGGGCCAGCCATTTT.

The chain has TRBV2 and TRBJ2-5; 12 nucleotides match TRBD1. V lost 10 bases and J lost 2; bases outside the gene matches: 14. The CDR3 is 17 residues long. Germline V CDR1 and CDR2: SNHLY, FYNNEI. The CDR3 bases are TGTGCCACCCCAAGGGGGACAGGGGGCTGGGGGCAAGAGACCCAGTACTTC. Protein: CATPRGTGGWGQETQYF.

V and J are TRBV27 and TRBJ2-3, with TRBD2 as a possible D gene (5 bases). From germline, CDR1 is MNHEY and CDR2 SMNVEV (reference sequence). This CDR3 region has 14 residues. V lost 5 bases, J lost 2 bases, and 11 bases lay in between. The CDR3 coding sequence is TGTGCCAGCAGTCCCCTTGACTACACAGATACGCAGTATTTT. Protein sequence: CASSPLDYTDTQYF.